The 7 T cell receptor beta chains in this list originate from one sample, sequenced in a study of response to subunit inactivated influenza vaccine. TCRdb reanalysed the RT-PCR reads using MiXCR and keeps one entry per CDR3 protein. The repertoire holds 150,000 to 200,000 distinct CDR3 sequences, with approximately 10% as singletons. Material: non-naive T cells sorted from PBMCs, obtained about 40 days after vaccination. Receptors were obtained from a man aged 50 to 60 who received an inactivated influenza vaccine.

CDR3 bases: TGTGCCAGCAGTGAAGGGACAGGGGGCGCTTTATTACATCAGCCCCAGCATTTT. This encodes CASSEGTGGALLHQPQHF. J is TRBJ1-5 and V is TRBV6-1; 11 bases match TRBD1. The J segment lost 5 bases and the V segment lost 1 base, leaving 10 bases of the junction unmatched. This CDR3 is built from 18 residues. CDR1 MNHNS and CDR2 SASEGT come from the germline V gene.

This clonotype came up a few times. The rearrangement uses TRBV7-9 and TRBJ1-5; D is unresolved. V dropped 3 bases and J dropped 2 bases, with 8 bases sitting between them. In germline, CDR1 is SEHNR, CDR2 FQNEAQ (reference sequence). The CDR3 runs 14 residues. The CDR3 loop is CASSFAGGNQPQHF. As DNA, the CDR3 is TGTGCCAGCAGCTTTGCAGGCGGCAATCAGCCCCAGCATTTT.

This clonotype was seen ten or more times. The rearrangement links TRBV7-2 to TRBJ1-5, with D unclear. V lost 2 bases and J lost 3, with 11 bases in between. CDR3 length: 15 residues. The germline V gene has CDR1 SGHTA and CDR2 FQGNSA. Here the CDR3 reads CASSLRPSTNQPQHF. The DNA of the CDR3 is TGTGCCAGCAGCTTAAGGCCCTCCACCAATCAGCCCCAGCATTTT.

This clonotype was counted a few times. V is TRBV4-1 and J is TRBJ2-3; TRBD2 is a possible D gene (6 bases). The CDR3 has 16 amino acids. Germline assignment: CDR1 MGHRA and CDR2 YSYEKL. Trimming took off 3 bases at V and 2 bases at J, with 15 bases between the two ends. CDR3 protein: CASSQYRDSYTDTQYF. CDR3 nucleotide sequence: TGCGCCAGCAGCCAGTACCGGGACTCCTACACAGATACGCAGTATTTT.

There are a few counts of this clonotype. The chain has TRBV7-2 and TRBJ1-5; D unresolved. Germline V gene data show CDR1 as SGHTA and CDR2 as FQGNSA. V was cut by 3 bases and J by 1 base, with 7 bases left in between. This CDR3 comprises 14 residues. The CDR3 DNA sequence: TGTGCCAGCAGCTTTGGGTGGAGCAATCAGCCCCAGCATTTT. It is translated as CASSFGWSNQPQHF.

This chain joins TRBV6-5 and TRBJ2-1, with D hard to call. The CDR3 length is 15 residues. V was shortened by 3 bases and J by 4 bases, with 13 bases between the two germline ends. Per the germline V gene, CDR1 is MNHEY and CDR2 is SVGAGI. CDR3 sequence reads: CASSYAEPAYNEQFF. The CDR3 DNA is TGTGCCAGCAGTTATGCGGAGCCTGCTTACAATGAGCAGTTCTTC.

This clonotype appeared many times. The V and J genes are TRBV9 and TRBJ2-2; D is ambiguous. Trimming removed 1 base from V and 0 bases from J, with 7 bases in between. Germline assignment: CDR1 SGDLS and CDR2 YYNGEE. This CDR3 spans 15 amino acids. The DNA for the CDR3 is TGTGCCAGCAGCGTAATGGGCGCGAACACCGGGGAGCTGTTTTTT. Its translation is CASSVMGANTGELFF. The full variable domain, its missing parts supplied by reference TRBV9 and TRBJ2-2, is DSGVTQTPKHLITATGQRVTLRCSPRSGDLSVYWYQQSLDQGLQFLIQYYNGEERAKGNILERFSAQQFPDLHSELNLSSLELGDSALYFCASSVMGANTGELFFGEGSRLTVL.